The rows below give T cell receptor beta chains drawn from one sample of a study of T cells after posttransplantation cyclophosphamide. This table comes from immunoSEQ multiplex PCR, and its TCRdb copy is limited to in-frame clones, with some not included. The specimen has nearly 25,000 clones, none found just once. The sequencing sample was made of PBMCs. These receptors originate from a woman in her 50s in good health, CMV-negative, and a related stem cell transplant donor. Both conserved end residues are part of each CDR3. The D gene is left open where the match is weak. Clone size is given as once, few, many or a size class.

TGTGCCAGCAGCCCAGCCGACCAGGGGGGCTACAATGAGCAGTTCTTC | CASSPADQGGYNEQFF | TRBV5-4 | many | - | TRBJ2-1
TGCGCCAGCCACACGGGACTAGCGGGGGCGTCTCCTAGCACAGATACGCAGTATTTT | CASHTGLAGASPSTDTQYF | TRBV5-1 | many | TRBD2 | TRBJ2-3
TGTGCCAGCAGACGACAGCTAATGAACACTGAAGCTTTCTTT | CASRRQLMNTEAFF | TRBV28 | many | - | TRBJ1-1
TGTGCCAGCAGTTCAGCCGGGGTCGGGATCACTGAAGCTTTCTTT | CASSSAGVGITEAFF | TRBV28 | many | - | TRBJ1-1
TGTGCCAGCAGTGGGCTAGCCCAAGAGACCCAGTACTTC | CASSGLAQETQYF | TRBV2 | many | - | TRBJ2-5
TGCGCCAGCAGCCTAGACAGGGTAGACGGGGAGCTGTTTTTT | CASSLDRVDGELFF | TRBV5-1 | many | TRBD1 | TRBJ2-2
TGCGCCAGCGGCTCAAACAAGCCCCAGACTTATACGCAGTATTTT | CASGSNKPQTYTQYF | TRBV5-1 | few | - | TRBJ2-3
TGTGCCAGTAGTATACAGGGTGGCGAAAAACTGTTTTTT | CASSIQGGEKLFF | TRBV19 | many | - | TRBJ1-4
TGTGCCAGCAGCTTGGTTACTAGCGGGCGGCGCACAGATACGCAGTATTTT | CASSLVTSGRRTDTQYF | TRBV5-4 | many | TRBD2 | TRBJ2-3
TGTGCCAGTAGTATTTCGGGGGGGTCCGGGGAGACCCAGTACTTC | CASSISGGSGETQYF | TRBV19 | many | TRBD2 | TRBJ2-5
TGTGCCAGCAGCTTCCACAGGGGGCAGGATGAAAAACTGTTTTTT | CASSFHRGQDEKLFF | TRBV7-8 | many | TRBD1 | TRBJ1-4
TGTGCCAGCAGTGCACTGGACAGGGCCCTTTCTTATGGCTACACCTTC | CASSALDRALSYGYTF | TRBV5-8 | many | TRBD1 | TRBJ1-2
TGTGCCAGCAGCTTAAAGCCCCTCGGGACTAGCGGGAGCACAGATACGCAGTATTTT | CASSLKPLGTSGSTDTQYF | TRBV7-3 | many | TRBD2 | TRBJ2-3
TGCGCTAAAGGGGGGGTTCAGAACGAGCAGTACTTC | CAKGGVQNEQYF | TRBV10-1 | many | - | TRBJ2-7
TGTGCCAGCAGCTTAGGGCTAGCGGGGGGATTTTACAATGAGCAGTTCTTC | CASSLGLAGGFYNEQFF | TRBV7-2 | many | TRBD2 | TRBJ2-1
TGTGCCAGCAGTCAGGGACAGACCTACGAGCAGTACTTC | CASSQGQTYEQYF | TRBV6-5 | many | TRBD1 | TRBJ2-7
TGTGCCAGCAGCTTATCGGGACAGCACTATGGCTACACCTTC | CASSLSGQHYGYTF | TRBV7-8 | many | TRBD1 | TRBJ1-2
TGTGCCAGCAGCTTATTCCTACTAGAGAACACTGAAGCTTTCTTT | CASSLFLLENTEAFF | TRBV7-8 | many | - | TRBJ1-1
TGTGCCAGCAGTACCGAGGGACAGGGGGCTTTCGGCTACACCTTC | CASSTEGQGAFGYTF | TRBV28 | many | TRBD1 | TRBJ1-2